This TCR beta chain was retrieved from a study of glioma-infiltrating T cells. In its sample, this clonotype was seen many times. The antigen is unknown. Germline V gives CDR1 MDHEN, CDR2 SYDVKM. V gave up 5 bases and J gave up 3 bases, with 7 bases separating them. The length of the CDR3 is 13 residues. General study findings and limits: Patients with low tissue-blood divergence carried a signature set of shared blood CDR3 motifs.

TCR alpha and beta CDR3 regions were amplified from RNA using iRepertoire nested multiplex PCR. MiXCR, run by TCRdb on the multiplex PCR reads, gives a single entry per CDR3 protein. The table records about 380,000 distinct CDR3 sequences, 41% of them present only once. J is TRBJ1-4 and V is TRBV28, with no clear D. What was sequenced was glioma tissue, nonneoplastic brain tissue, or PBMCs (not recorded which). This clonotype was sampled from a human donor with low-grade glioma or glioblastoma, undergoing nonglioma brain surgery, or in good health (not recorded which). The DNA for the CDR3 is TGTGCCAGCAGTACCCCGTCTAATGAAAAACTGTTTTTT. This translates into CASSTPSNEKLFF.